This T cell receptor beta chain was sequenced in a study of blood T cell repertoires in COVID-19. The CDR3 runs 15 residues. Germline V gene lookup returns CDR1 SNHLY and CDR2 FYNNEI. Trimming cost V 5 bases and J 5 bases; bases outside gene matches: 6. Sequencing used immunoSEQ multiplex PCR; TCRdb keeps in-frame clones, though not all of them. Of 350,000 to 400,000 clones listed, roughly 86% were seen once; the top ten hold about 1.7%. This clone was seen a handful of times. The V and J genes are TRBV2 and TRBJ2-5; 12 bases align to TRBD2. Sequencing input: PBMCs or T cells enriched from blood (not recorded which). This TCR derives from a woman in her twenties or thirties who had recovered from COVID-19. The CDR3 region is CASSQTSGSSETQYF. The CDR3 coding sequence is TGTGCCAGCAGTCAGACTAGCGGGAGTTCGGAGACCCAGTACTTC. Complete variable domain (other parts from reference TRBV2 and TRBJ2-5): EPEVTQTPSHQVTQMGQEVILRCVPISNHLYFYWYRQILGQKVEFLVSFYNNEISEKSEIFDDQFSVERPDGSNFTLKIRSTKLEDSAMYFCASSQTSGSSETQYFGPGTRLLVL.